This TCR beta chain was sequenced during a study of naive and memory T cell subsets. Study results and caveats: Over 95% of naive TCR sequences appeared only once, unlike memory subsets. Possibly reflecting memory cells re-expressing CD45RA, a few larger clonotypes occurred in naive repertoires, especially CD8.

The beta constant-region primer was an equimolar mix of two oligonucleotides covering TRBC1 and TRBC2. Nested alpha and beta constant-region primers with the SP2 primer drove four PCR rounds on ligated cDNA. TCRdb independently ran MiXCR on the UMI-ligation and nested PCR reads; one entry per CDR3 protein. This sample has fewer than 150,000 distinct CDR3 sequences, with about 20% found just once. Germline-derived CDR1 and CDR2 are SGHRS and YFSETQ. The CDR3 consists of 13 residues. The V segment lost 7 bases and the J segment 2 bases; nucleotides outside the gene matches: 5. As concerns this clonotype: Antigen specificity is unknown.

The chain uses TRBV5-1 and TRBJ1-1, with 7 nucleotides matching TRBD1. The sequenced sample consisted of naive CD8+ T cells from blood. This receptor was taken from a human donor in good health. The CDR3 DNA reads TGCGCCAGCGGGCGGGACAGAAACACTGAAGCTTTCTTT. Residues: CASGRDRNTEAFF.